These 24 T cell receptor beta chains share one sample of origin, sequenced in a study of Ad26.COV2.S vaccination and SARS-CoV-2 variants. Stated treatment: some 20 received Ad26.COV2.S at low or high dose, single or two shots; roughly five received placebo; per-sample allocation not given. The study sampled participants on day 63 after the first vaccine or placebo injection. TCRdb's copy holds only in-frame clones and misses some; the assay was immunoSEQ multiplex PCR. The sample gives 300,000 to 400,000 clones, roughly 89% of which show up once; roughly 5% is in the top ten. Specimen: peripheral blood, collected in a trial of Ad26.COV2.S vaccine versus placebo. Every receptor here comes from a person between 18 and 59 years old who received the Ad26.COV2.S COVID-19 vaccine or a placebo.

CDR3 DNA sequence: TGTGCCAGCAGCGGTGCACGGGAGGGGGACGAAAAACTGTTTTTT. This encodes CASSGAREGDEKLFF. The chain joins TRBV7-8 to TRBJ1-4; tentative D call: TRBD1 (6 bases). CDR1 is SGHVS, CDR2 FQNEAQ, per germline. Trimming cost V 5 bases and J 8 bases, with 18 bases left between them. This CDR3 comprises 15 residues.

The J gene is TRBJ2-7, the V gene TRBV19; 9 bases match TRBD1. V was pared by 5 bases and J by 5 bases, with 10 bases of the junction left unmatched. The CDR3 consists of 15 residues. Germline V gene lookup returns CDR1 LNHDA and CDR2 SQIVND (reference sequence). The CDR3 spells CASSQYGTGRNEQYF. CDR3 in DNA: TGTGCCAGTAGTCAGTATGGGACAGGGCGCAACGAGCAGTACTTC.

The gene calls are TRBV5-1 and TRBJ1-2; D not resolved. The germline V gene has CDR1 SGHRS and CDR2 YFSETQ. V lost 3 bases, J lost 4 bases, and 10 bases lay in between. This CDR3 region has 13 residues. CDR3 DNA: TGCGCCAGCAGCTCCCCAGGATTCTATGGCTACACCTTC. Translation: CASSSPGFYGYTF.

This chain uses TRBV5-1 with TRBJ1-1, with 10 nucleotides matching TRBD1. Germline V gene lookup returns CDR1 SGHRS and CDR2 YFSETQ. V gave up 0 bases and J gave up 3 bases; unmatched junction bases: 5. The CDR3 extends over 16 amino acids. The CDR3 sequence: CASSLATGGLDTEAFF. CDR3 nucleotide sequence: TGCGCCAGCAGCTTGGCGACAGGGGGCTTAGACACTGAAGCTTTCTTT.

This clone occurred once. The chain employs TRBV9 and TRBJ2-2, with unresolved D. The V gene lost 0 bases and the J gene lost 1 base, with 7 bases spanning the gap. The germline gives CDR1 SGDLS, CDR2 YYNGEE. The CDR3 loop spans 15 amino acids. CDR3 nucleotides: TGTGCCAGCAGCGTAGAAGGCGGGAACACCGGGGAGCTGTTTTTT. This translates into CASSVEGGNTGELFF.

The V gene is TRBV24-1, the J gene TRBJ2-3; 11 nucleotides agree with TRBD2. CDR3 length: 15 amino acids. The V gene end was trimmed by 4 bases and the J gene end by 6 bases; junction bases not matched to a gene: 5. Germline CDR1 reads KGHDR; CDR2 reads SFDVKD. The CDR3 DNA reads TGTGCCACCAGTGAGGGAACTAGCGGGAGTGATACGCAGTATTTT. It is translated as CATSEGTSGSDTQYF.

The CDR3 protein is CASSWERARTDTQYF. The CDR3 coding sequence is TGTGCCAGCAGTTGGGAGAGGGCCCGCACAGATACGCAGTATTTT. The chain combines TRBV28 with TRBJ2-3; a weak D match, TRBD2 (5 bases). The V gene's germline CDR1 is MDHEN and CDR2 SYDVKM. Trimming took 4 bases from V and 1 from J, leaving 12 bases between them. This CDR3 has 15 residues.

V usage is TRBV27 and J usage is TRBJ2-7; D remains ambiguous. The CDR3 is 13 residues long. The germline CDR1 and CDR2 sequences are MNHEY and SMNVEV (reference sequence). The ends were cut back, 2 bases at V and 1 base at J, with 6 bases in the middle. This CDR3 reads CASSLIPSYEQYF. For the CDR3, the DNA is TGTGCCAGCAGTTTAATCCCGTCCTACGAGCAGTACTTC.

This chain uses TRBV14 with TRBJ2-7; D remains ambiguous. The V end lost 5 bases, the J end lost 7 bases, and 15 bases lay between the germline ends. Germline CDR1 reads SGHDN; CDR2 reads FVKESK. This CDR3 is 13 amino acids long. CDR3 amino acids: CASSFGSWEEQYF. DNA for the CDR3: TGTGCCAGCAGCTTCGGGTCTTGGGAAGAGCAGTACTTC. Complete variable domain (other parts from reference TRBV14 and TRBJ2-7): EAGVTQFPSHSVIEKGQTVTLRCDPISGHDNLYWYRRVMGKEIKFLLHFVKESKQDESGMPNNRFLAERTGGTYSTLKVQPAELEDSGVYFCASSFGSWEEQYFGPGTRLTVT.

The chain employs TRBV11-2 and TRBJ2-1, with 11 bases fitting TRBD2. Germline loops: CDR1 SGHAT, CDR2 FQNNGV. The length of the CDR3 is 16 residues. Trimming cost V 5 bases and J 5 bases; bases outside gene matches: 8. DNA for the CDR3: TGTGCCAGCAGCGCCATAACTAGCGGGGGAGACAATGAGCAGTTCTTC. Translating gives CASSAITSGGDNEQFF. Full variable domain (rest looked up from reference TRBV11-2 and TRBJ2-1): EAGVAQSPRYKIIEKRQSVAFWCNPISGHATLYWYQQILGQGPKLLIQFQNNGVVDDSQLPKDRFSAERLKGVDSTLKIQPAKLEDSAVYLCASSAITSGGDNEQFFGPGTRLTVL.

The rearrangement uses TRBV7-8 and TRBJ1-3; weak D call: TRBD1 (5 bases). The CDR3 length is 12 residues. The germline V gene encodes CDR1 SGHVS and CDR2 FQNEAQ. V was trimmed by 3 bases and J by 10 bases, leaving 10 bases between them. In DNA, the CDR3 is TGTGCCAGCAGCTTGACAGCGGGGACCATATATTTT. It codes for CASSLTAGTIYF.

This clone appeared a single time. J is TRBJ2-1 and V is TRBV6-4; 13 bases align to TRBD2. The CDR3 consists of 17 residues. V was clipped by 3 bases and J by 0 bases; unmatched bases: 2. Germline V gives CDR1 MRHNA, CDR2 SNTAGT. CDR3: CASSETSGGASYNEQFF. CDR3 DNA: TGTGCCAGCAGTGAAACTAGCGGGGGGGCCTCCTACAATGAGCAGTTCTTC.

The chain carries TRBV24-1 and TRBJ2-1; 8 positions agree with TRBD1. With 2 bases clipped from V and 0 bases from J, the junction kept 8 bases outside the gene matches. CDR3 size: 18 residues. Germline CDR1 KGHDR, CDR2 SFDVKD. CDR3 in amino acids: CATSDSKVGTGSYNEQFF. Written as DNA, the CDR3 is TGTGCCACCAGTGATTCAAAAGTCGGGACAGGCTCCTACAATGAGCAGTTCTTC.

The V and J genes are TRBV3-1 (or the pseudogene TRBV3-2) and TRBJ2-2, with D unclear. This CDR3 contains 12 residues. Trimming took off 2 bases at V and 6 bases at J, with 4 bases between the two ends. Germline V gives CDR1 LGHDT, CDR2 YNNKEL (reference sequence). CDR3 bases: TGTGCCAGCAGCCAACTAGCCGGGGAGCTGTTTTTT. It encodes CASSQLAGELFF.

CDR3 coding DNA: TGTGCCAGCAGCCAAGGACGCCCTCCCGGAGTTCGGGGGGCGCGGGTCTATGGCTACACCTTC. Protein product: CASSQGRPPGVRGARVYGYTF. The chain couples TRBV4-2 to TRBJ1-2; tentatively, D is TRBD1 (6 bases). The CDR3 covers 21 residues. CDR1 and CDR2 (germline): LGHNA, YNFKEQ. V was pared by 1 base and J by 4 bases, with 31 bases between.

The DNA for the CDR3 is TGTGCCAGTAGTATCTTAAGGGCAGTCAATCAGCCCCAGCATTTT. Its protein is CASSILRAVNQPQHF. The V call is TRBV19, the J call TRBJ1-5; no clear D. The CDR3 runs to 15 residues. V was clipped by 3 bases and J by 3 bases, with 12 bases between them. Per germline, CDR1 LNHDA and CDR2 SQIVND (reference sequence).

The CDR3 DNA sequence: TGTGCCAGCAGCGTAGAGTGGGACCCCTCCTACGAGCAGTACTTC. Protein sequence: CASSVEWDPSYEQYF. V gene TRBV9 combines with J gene TRBJ2-7; D is perhaps TRBD1 or TRBD2 (5 bases each). The germline gives CDR1 SGDLS, CDR2 YYNGEE. The germline V and J ends were trimmed by 0 bases and 0 bases, with 10 bases remaining between them. There are 15 residues in the CDR3.

The chain is built from TRBV7-9 and TRBJ2-4, with 10 bases fitting TRBD2. The V gene's germline CDR1 is SEHNR and CDR2 FQNEAQ (reference sequence). The trim removed 5 bases at V and 0 bases at J, leaving 13 bases unmatched. The CDR3 is made up of 19 amino acids. DNA for the CDR3: TGTGCCAGCAGCGACCGTGGTAGCGGGGGGAGAGTAGCCAAAAACATTCAGTACTTC. This gives the protein CASSDRGSGGRVAKNIQYF.

This clone was found once. The chain is built from TRBV6-1 and TRBJ2-7, with 8 bases that match TRBD1. Germline V CDR1 and CDR2: MNHNS, SASEGT. This CDR3 spans 14 amino acids. V lost 3 bases to trimming and J lost 6 bases; unmatched junction nucleotides: 7. The CDR3 region has the DNA TGTGCCAGCAGTGACCCGACAGGGGAGGCCGAGCAGTACTTC. Its protein product is CASSDPTGEAEQYF.

The J gene is TRBJ1-2, the V gene TRBV3-1 (or the pseudogene TRBV3-2); D may be TRBD1 (5 bases). Germline V gene data show CDR1 as LGHDT and CDR2 as YNNKEL (reference sequence). This CDR3 has 14 residues. Trimming shortened V by 0 bases and J by 3 bases, and 8 bases separated the two germline ends. The CDR3 sequence: CASSQDPRDYGYTF. In DNA, the CDR3 is TGTGCCAGCAGCCAAGACCCCAGGGACTATGGCTACACCTTC.

This chain links TRBV4-1 with TRBJ2-3, with TRBD2 matching over 10 bases. This CDR3 region has 17 residues. J lost 1 base, V lost 3 bases, and 7 bases had no gene match. Germline loops: CDR1 MGHRA, CDR2 YSYEKL. This CDR3 reads CASSHRTSGVGTDTQYF. The CDR3 DNA reads TGCGCCAGCAGCCACCGGACTAGCGGAGTAGGCACAGATACGCAGTATTTT.

CDR3 in DNA: TGTGCCAGCAGTTCCGGACAGGGGAGCAATGAGCAGTTCTTC. Translated: CASSSGQGSNEQFF. The rearrangement uses TRBV27 and TRBJ2-1; 9 bases map to TRBD1. CDR3 size: 14 residues. The V and J ends lost 4 bases and 6 bases, in that order; junction bases with no gene match: 4. Germline V lookup: CDR1 MNHEY, CDR2 SMNVEV (reference sequence).

V usage is TRBV4-1 and J usage is TRBJ2-5, with unresolved D. The V end lost 4 bases, the J end lost 2 bases, and 8 bases lay between the germline ends. The CDR3 has 13 amino acids. CDR1 is MGHRA and CDR2 is YSYEKL in the germline V gene. The CDR3 protein is CASSLATQETQYF. The CDR3 DNA sequence: TGCGCCAGCAGCCTAGCAACGCAAGAGACCCAGTACTTC.

The chain combines TRBV15 with TRBJ2-2; D is uncertain. Between the trimmed V and J ends, which lost 5 bases and 4 bases, there was a span of 5 bases. From germline, CDR1 is LNHNV and CDR2 YYDKDF (reference sequence). The CDR3 extends over 12 amino acids. The CDR3 nucleotides read TGTGCCACCAGCCTTTTCACCGGGGAGCTGTTTTTT. Translating it yields CATSLFTGELFF.